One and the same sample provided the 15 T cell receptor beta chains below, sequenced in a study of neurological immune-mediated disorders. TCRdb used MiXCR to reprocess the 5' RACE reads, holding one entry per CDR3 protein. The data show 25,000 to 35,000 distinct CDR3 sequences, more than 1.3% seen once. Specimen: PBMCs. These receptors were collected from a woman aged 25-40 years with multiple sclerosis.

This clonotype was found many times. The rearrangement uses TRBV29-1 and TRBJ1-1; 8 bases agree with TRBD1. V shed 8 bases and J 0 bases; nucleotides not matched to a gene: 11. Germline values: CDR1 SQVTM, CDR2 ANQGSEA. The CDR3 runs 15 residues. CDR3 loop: CSPGGPGGLNTEAFF. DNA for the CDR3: TGCAGCCCTGGGGGGCCAGGGGGCCTGAACACTGAAGCTTTCTTT.

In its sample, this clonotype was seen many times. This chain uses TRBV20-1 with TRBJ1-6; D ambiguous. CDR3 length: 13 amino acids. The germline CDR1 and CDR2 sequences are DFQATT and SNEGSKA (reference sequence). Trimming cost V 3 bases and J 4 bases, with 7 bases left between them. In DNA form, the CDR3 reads TGCAGTGCTAGTACGGCATATAATTCACCCCTCCACTTT. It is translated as CSASTAYNSPLHF.

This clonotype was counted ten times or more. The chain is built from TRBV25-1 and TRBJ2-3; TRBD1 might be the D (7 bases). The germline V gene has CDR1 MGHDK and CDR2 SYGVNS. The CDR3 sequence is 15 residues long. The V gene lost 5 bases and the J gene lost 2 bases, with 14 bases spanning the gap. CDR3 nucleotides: TGTGCCAGCAGTCCGCGGGACAGTTACACAGATACGCAGTATTTT. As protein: CASSPRDSYTDTQYF.

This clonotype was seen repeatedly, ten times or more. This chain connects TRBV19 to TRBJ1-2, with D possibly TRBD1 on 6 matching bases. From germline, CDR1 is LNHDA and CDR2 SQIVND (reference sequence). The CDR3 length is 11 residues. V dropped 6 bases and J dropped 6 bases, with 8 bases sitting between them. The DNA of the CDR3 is TGTGCCAGTAGACAGGGAAATGGCTACACCTTC. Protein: CASRQGNGYTF. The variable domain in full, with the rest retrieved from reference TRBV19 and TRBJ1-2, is DGGITQSPKYLFRKEGQNVTLSCEQNLNHDAMYWYRQDPGQGLRLIYYSQIVNDFQKGDIAEGYSVSREKKESFPLTVTSAQKNPTAFYLCASRQGNGYTFGSGTRLTVV.

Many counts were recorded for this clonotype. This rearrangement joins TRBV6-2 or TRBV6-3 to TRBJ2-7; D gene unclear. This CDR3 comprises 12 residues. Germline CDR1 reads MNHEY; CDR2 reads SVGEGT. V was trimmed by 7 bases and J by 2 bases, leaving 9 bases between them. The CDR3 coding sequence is TGTGCCAGCACCCAAGGCCCCTACGAGCAGTACTTC. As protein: CASTQGPYEQYF.

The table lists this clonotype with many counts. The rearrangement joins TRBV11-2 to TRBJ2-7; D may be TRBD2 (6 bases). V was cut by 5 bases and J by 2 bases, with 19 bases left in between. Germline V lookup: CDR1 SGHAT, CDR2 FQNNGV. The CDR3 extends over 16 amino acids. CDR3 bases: TGTGCCAGCAGCCCTCTTAATTGGCGGGGAACCTACGAGCAGTACTTC. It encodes CASSPLNWRGTYEQYF.

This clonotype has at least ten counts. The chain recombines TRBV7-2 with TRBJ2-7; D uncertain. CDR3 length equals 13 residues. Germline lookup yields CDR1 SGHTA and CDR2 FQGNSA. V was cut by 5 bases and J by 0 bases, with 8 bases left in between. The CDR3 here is CASSNGFSYEQYF. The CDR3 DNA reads TGTGCCAGCAGCAATGGGTTCTCCTACGAGCAGTACTTC.

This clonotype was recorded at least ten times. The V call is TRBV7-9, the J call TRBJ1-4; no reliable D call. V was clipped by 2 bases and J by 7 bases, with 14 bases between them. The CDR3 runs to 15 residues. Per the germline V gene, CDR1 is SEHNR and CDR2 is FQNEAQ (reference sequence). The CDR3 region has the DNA TGTGCCAGCAGCTTAACCATAGGGAGTACTGAAAAACTGTTTTTT. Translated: CASSLTIGSTEKLFF.

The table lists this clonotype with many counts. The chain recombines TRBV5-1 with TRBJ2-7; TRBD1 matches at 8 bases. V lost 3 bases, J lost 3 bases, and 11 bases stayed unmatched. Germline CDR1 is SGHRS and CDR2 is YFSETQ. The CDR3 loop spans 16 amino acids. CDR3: CASSSSMRTGSYEQYF. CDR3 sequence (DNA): TGCGCCAGCAGCTCGAGTATGAGGACAGGGAGCTACGAGCAGTACTTC.

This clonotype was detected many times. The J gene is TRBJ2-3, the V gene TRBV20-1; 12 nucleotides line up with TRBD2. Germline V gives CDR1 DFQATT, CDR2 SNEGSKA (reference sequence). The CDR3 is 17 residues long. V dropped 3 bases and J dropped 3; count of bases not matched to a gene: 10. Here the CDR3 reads CSASRPSGGARTDTQYF. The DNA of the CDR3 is TGCAGTGCTAGCCGGCCTAGCGGGGGGGCCAGGACAGATACGCAGTATTTT.

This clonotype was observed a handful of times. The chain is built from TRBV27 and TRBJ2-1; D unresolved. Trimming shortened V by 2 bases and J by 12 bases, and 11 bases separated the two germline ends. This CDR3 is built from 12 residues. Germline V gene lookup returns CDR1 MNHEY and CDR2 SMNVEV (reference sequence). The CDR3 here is CASSLGQGGQFF. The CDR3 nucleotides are TGTGCCAGCAGTTTAGGGCAAGGCGGGCAGTTCTTC.

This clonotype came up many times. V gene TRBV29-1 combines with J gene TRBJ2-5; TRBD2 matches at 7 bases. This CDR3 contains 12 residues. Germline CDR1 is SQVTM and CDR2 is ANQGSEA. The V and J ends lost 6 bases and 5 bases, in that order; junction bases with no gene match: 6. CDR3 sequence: CSVNGEGETQYF. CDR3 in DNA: TGCAGCGTCAACGGGGAGGGGGAGACCCAGTACTTC.

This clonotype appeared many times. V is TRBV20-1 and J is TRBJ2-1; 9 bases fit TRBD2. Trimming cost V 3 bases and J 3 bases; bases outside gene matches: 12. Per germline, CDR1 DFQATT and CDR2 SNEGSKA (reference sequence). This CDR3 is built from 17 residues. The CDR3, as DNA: TGCAGTGCTAGTTATCGCGGGGGGGCCGCGGGCTACAATGAGCAGTTCTTC. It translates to CSASYRGGAAGYNEQFF.

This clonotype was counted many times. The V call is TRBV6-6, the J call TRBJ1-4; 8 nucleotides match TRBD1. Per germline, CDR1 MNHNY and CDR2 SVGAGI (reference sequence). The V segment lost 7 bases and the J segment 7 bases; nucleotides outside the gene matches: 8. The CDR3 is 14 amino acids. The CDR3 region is CASIRAGGVEKLFF. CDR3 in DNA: TGTGCCAGCATCCGGGCAGGGGGCGTTGAAAAACTGTTTTTT.

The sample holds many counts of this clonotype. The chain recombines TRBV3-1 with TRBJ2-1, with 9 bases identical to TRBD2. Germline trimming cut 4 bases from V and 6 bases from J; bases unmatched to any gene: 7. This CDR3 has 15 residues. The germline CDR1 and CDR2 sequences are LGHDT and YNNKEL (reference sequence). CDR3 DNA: TGTGCCAGCAGCCGTAGCGGGGGAAACTCCAATGAGCAGTTCTTC. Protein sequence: CASSRSGGNSNEQFF.